The TCR beta chain described here comes from a study of blood T cell repertoires in COVID-19. Study overall: T cells, B-cell-depleted T cells, or PBMCs supplied cDNA or gDNA.

Membership in each cohort depended on participant-reported clinical history. The V gene lost 5 bases and the J gene lost 0 bases, with 11 bases spanning the gap. This CDR3 has 14 residues. Germline assignment: CDR1 SGHNT and CDR2 YENEEA. As processed by the authors: Amplification with reference gene primers provided the estimates of nucleated cell counts. Clones were read by immunoSEQ multiplex PCR, and TCRdb kept only the in-frame ones, dropping some. Clone size and V and J calls were adopted from that table, with D and trimming inferred from the DNA. The data hold fewer than 250,000 clones, with approximately 90% observed a single time.

Specimen: PBMCs or T cells enriched from blood (not recorded which). This chain links TRBV11-3 with TRBJ2-7; a weak D match, TRBD1 (5 bases). This clonotype was sampled from a woman aged 30 to 39 with acute COVID-19. The CDR3 DNA follows: TGTGCCAGCAGCCAACAGGACGGCTCCTACGAGCAGTACTTC. Protein: CASSQQDGSYEQYF.